The TCR beta chain under discussion was sequenced for a study of blood T cell repertoires in COVID-19 (dated by TCRdb to the early 2020s). About the study as a whole: Samples from collaborators originated in the United States, Italy and Spain and spanned both the acute and convalescent phases of COVID-19. The material from the prospective study consisted of cDNA or gDNA derived from T cells, B-cell-depleted T cells, or PBMCs. The dataset comprised deeply sampled blood TCRbeta repertoires from subjects exposed to, actively infected with, or recovered from COVID-19. A freely available public database, intended as a resource for researchers studying the immune response to SARS-CoV-2, is where the repertoires were released. Samples were obtained from the ongoing ImmuneRACE study (first 160 participants) and from 1,000 to 1,500 subjects provided by 6 global collaborators. The sample metadata nearly always contained a de-identified subject ID, COVID-19 status, age in years and sex. Where HLA class I and class II types were available, the types were taken from metadata supplied by the sample provider, not from assay-based typing. What the study reported, not specific to this receptor: The quantity of clinical and demographic metadata differed by source and by participant and was supplied without curation.

V lost 5 bases and J lost 7 bases; the stretch between them is 21 bases long. Measured from the cysteine to the phenylalanine, the CDR3 is 17 residues long. Here the CDR3 DNA is all that survives: 51 bases in frame from base 1. Based on the germline V gene, the CDR1 and CDR2 sequences are MGHRA and YSYEKL. Worth noting for this clone: Its antigen is still unknown. No base-level quality is on record; no much larger clone is a single base apart.

Enrolling through a virtual design, the prospective study's participants ranged in age from roughly 18 to 95 years and lived across 24 United States geographic areas. To assign participants to cohorts, the prospective study relied on clinical history that participants themselves reported in a screening survey and a study questionnaire. Recovered participants in ImmuneRACE Cohort 3 were defined by two consecutive negative NP/OP PCR tests, clearance by a healthcare professional, or resolution of symptoms. In the prospective study, whole blood, serum and a nasopharyngeal or oropharyngeal swab were collected from each participant by mobile phlebotomists. Additional blood draws and questionnaires over an approximately 2-month period could optionally be provided by prospective study participants. Prospective study blood samples were shipped either frozen or at room temperature before DNA extraction.

TCRbeta CDR3 regions were amplified from genomic DNA by means of the immunoSEQ Assay, a bias-controlled multiplex PCR. As for the authors' bioinformatics: The number of nucleated cells in each sample was estimated from the amplification of reference gene primers within the assay. To quantify the absolute abundance of each unique TCRbeta CDR3 rearrangement, sequence reads were collapsed and filtered. For each sample, productive Simpson clonality was calculated as the square root of Simpson's diversity index across productive rearrangements. In TCRdb, the immuneACCESS table is reduced to in-frame sequences with V and J assigned. These tables do not hold every clone; where another copy was compared, an unresolved V gene accounts for under half, and the others remain unexplained. V, J and clone size were drawn from that table, and D and trimming were deduced from the DNA. The sample table lists about 320,000 clones, under 90% of them with a count of one. Together, the top ten hold 4.5% to 5.5% of the sample.

Sequenced: PBMCs or T cells enriched from blood (not recorded which). The chain is made from TRBV4-1 and TRBJ1-6, and TRBD1 may be the D gene, going by 5 matching bases. This sequence was found in a man in his 60s who had recovered from COVID-19. The sequenced DNA: TGCGCCAGCAGCAAAAGGGGTCCGTCAACTGAGAATTCACCCCTCCACTTT. Protein translation: CASSKRGPSTENSPLHF.